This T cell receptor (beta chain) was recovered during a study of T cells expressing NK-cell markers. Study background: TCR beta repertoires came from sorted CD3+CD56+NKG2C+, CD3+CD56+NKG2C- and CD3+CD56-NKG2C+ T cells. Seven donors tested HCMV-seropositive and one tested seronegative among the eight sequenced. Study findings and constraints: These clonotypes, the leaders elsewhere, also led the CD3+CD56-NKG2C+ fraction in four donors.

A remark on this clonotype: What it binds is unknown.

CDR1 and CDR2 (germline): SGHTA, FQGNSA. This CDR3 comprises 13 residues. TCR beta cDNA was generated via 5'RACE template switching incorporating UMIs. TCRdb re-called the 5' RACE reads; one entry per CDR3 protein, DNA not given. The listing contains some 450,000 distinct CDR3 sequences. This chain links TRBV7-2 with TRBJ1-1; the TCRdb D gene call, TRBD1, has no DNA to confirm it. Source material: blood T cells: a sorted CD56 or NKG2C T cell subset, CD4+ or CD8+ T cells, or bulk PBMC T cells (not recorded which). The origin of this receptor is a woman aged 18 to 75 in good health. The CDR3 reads CASSTTGSTEAFF.